Sequencing of this T cell receptor beta chain was carried out in a study of human T cells and chemical hapten exposure. This CDR3 is built from 15 residues. V lost 1 base to trimming and J lost 5 bases, with 14 bases between them. The germline gives CDR1 SGHTA, CDR2 FQGNSA. Sample time point: patch test 3, about 24 weeks after DPC sensitization. Treatment defined: therapeutic diphenylcyclopropenone sensitization with weekly scalp DPC. Blood, whole and unfractionated, served as the source for total RNA extraction. General study findings and limits: High-frequency TCRs, those above 1 in 1000, stayed the same after DPC sensitization. There was a positive correlation between PT1 expanded TCR counts and patch test score.

Unique molecular identifiers were attached to individual cDNA molecules during library preparation. MiXCR, applied by TCRdb to the RACE reads, yields one record per CDR3 protein. The sample carries about 89,000 distinct CDR3 sequences, approximately 12% recorded once. This clonotype was picked up many times. What it recognizes is unknown. This sequence originates from a woman between 45 and 60 years old with alopecia areata. Some clones in this sample may be carry-over from other donors' samples. The genes are TRBV7-2 and TRBJ1-2; D gene unclear. Material: whole blood, obtained in connection with sensitization to the hapten diphenylcyclopropenone (DPC). The CDR3 DNA sequence: TGTGCCAGCAGCTTAGACGGGTACTCCATTTATGGCTACACCTTC. It encodes CASSLDGYSIYGYTF. Drawing the rest from reference TRBV7-2 and TRBJ1-2, the complete variable domain is GAGVSQSPSNKVTEKGKDVELRCDPISGHTALYWYRQSLGQGLEFLIYFQGNSAPDKSGLPSDRFSAERTGGSVSTLTIQRTQQEDSAVYLCASSLDGYSIYGYTFGSGTRLTVV.